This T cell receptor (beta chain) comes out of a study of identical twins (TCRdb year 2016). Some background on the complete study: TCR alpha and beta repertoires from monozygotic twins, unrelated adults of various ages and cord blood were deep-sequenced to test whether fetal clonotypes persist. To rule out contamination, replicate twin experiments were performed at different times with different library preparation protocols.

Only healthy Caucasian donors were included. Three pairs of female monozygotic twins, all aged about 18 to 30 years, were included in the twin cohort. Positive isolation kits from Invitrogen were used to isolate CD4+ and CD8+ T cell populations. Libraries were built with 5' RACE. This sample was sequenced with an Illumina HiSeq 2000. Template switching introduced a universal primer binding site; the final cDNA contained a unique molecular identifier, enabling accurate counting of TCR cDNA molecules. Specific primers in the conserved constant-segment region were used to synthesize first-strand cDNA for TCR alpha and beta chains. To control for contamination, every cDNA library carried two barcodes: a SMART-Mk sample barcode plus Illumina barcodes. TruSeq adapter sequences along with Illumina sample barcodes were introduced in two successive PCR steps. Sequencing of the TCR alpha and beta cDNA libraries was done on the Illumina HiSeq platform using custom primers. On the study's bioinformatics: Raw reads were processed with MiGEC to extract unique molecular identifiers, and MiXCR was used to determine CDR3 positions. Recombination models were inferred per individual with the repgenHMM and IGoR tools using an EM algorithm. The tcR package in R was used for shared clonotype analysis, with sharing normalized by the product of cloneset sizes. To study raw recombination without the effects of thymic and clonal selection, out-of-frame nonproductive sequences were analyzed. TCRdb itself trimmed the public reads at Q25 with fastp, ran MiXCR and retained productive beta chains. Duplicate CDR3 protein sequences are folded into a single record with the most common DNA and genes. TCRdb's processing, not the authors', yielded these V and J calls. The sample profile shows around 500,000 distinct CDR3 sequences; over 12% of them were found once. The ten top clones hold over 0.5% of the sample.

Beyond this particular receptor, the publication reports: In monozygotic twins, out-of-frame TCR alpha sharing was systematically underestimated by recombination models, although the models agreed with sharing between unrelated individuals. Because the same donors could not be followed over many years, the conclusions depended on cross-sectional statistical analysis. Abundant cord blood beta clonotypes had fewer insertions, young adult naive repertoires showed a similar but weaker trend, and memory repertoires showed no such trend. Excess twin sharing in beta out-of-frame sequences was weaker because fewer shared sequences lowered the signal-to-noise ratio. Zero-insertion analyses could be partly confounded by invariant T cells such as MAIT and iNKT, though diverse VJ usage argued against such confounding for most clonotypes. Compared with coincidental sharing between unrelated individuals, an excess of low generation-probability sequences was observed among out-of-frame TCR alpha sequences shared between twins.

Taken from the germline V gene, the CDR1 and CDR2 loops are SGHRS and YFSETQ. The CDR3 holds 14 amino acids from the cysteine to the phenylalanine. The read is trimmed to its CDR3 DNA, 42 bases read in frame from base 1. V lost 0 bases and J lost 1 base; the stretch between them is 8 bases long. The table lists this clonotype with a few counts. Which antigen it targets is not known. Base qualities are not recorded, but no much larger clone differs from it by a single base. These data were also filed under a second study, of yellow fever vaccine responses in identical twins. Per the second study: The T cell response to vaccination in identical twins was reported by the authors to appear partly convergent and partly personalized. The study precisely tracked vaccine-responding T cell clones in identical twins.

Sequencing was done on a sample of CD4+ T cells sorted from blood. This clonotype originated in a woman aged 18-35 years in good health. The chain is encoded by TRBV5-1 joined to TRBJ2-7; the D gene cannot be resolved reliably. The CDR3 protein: CASSLGLESYEQYF. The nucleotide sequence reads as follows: TGCGCCAGCAGCTTGGGCCTAGAGTCCTACGAGCAGTACTTC.